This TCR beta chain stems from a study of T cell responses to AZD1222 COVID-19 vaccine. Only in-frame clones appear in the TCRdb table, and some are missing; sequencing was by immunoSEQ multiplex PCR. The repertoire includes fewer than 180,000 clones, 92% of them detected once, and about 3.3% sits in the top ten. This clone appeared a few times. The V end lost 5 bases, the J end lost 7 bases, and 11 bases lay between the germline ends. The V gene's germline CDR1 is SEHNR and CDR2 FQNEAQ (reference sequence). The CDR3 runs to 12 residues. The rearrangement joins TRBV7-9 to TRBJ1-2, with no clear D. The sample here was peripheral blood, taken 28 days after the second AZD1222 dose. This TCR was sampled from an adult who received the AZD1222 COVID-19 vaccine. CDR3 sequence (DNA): TGTGCCAGCAGCCCAGGAGGAGGTGGCTACACCTTC. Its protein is CASSPGGGGYTF.